This T cell receptor (beta chain) was obtained from a study of T cells after posttransplantation cyclophosphamide. This clone was seen repeatedly, ten times or more. Germline assignment: CDR1 SQVTM and CDR2 ANQGSEA. This CDR3 is 12 amino acids long. The J segment lost 5 bases and the V segment lost 4 bases, leaving 1 base of the junction unmatched. Sequencing was performed with immunoSEQ multiplex PCR; in TCRdb, only in-frame clones are kept and a portion is missing. Observed in the sample are some 16,000 clones, none of them singletons. Busulfan-fludarabine conditioning, marrow transplant, and cyclophosphamide on days +3 and +4 were administered.

The chain is built from TRBV29-1 and TRBJ1-1, with 10 bases aligning to TRBD1. Here the sequenced sample was PBMCs, taken after allogeneic stem cell transplant with posttransplant cyclophosphamide. The receptor comes from a female patient in her 30s who received an allogeneic stem cell transplant from a related donor, was CMV-positive, and had no GVHD. The graft donor may account for some of the T cells. The CDR3 loop is CSVGGQGTEAFF. The CDR3 DNA is TGCAGCGTTGGGGGACAGGGGACTGAAGCTTTCTTT.